This entry features one TCR beta chain sequence. Assay: immunoSEQ multiplex PCR; the TCRdb copy retains only in-frame clones and omits some. Of 84,000 or so clones in the sample, almost 95% were seen once. This specimen belongs to a study of blood T cell repertoires in COVID-19. Per germline, CDR1 MNHEY and CDR2 SVGEGT. This CDR3 contains 12 residues. Trimming removed 6 bases at V and 6 bases at J, with 10 bases between. The TCR comes from a woman aged 60 to 75 with active COVID-19. The specimen sequenced was peripheral blood. The rearrangement joins TRBV6-2 or TRBV6-3 to TRBJ2-3; D possibly corresponds to TRBD2 (5 bases). CDR3 nucleotides: TGTGCCAGCAGCCTCTGGGAGGATACGCAGTATTTT. Translated: CASSLWEDTQYF.